Each of the 14 T cell receptor beta chains below was sequenced from the same sample in a study of T-cell memory formation after mild COVID-19. TCRdb independently ran MiXCR on the 5' RACE reads; one entry per CDR3 protein. The sample yields around 340,000 distinct CDR3 sequences, about an eighth seen once. Source material: PBMCs or a T cell subset sorted from them (not recorded which). These receptors were obtained from a young man who had mild COVID-19 (a few samples of this study predate the infection). Cell type and time point are not known.

This clonotype was picked up a small number of times. The V and J genes are TRBV6-6 and TRBJ2-1, with 8 bases matching TRBD2. In germline, CDR1 is MNHNY, CDR2 SVGAGI (reference sequence). J was trimmed by 0 bases and V by 5 bases; bases with no gene match: 6. CDR3 length: 16 amino acids. CDR3: CASSPSGLSSYNEQFF. The CDR3 coding sequence is TGTGCCAGCAGTCCTAGCGGGTTAAGCTCCTACAATGAGCAGTTCTTC.

This clonotype was seen a few times. The chain couples TRBV19 to TRBJ2-5; TRBD1 matches at 7 bases. In germline, CDR1 is LNHDA, CDR2 SQIVND (reference sequence). This CDR3 spans 15 amino acids. J was trimmed by 10 bases and V by 6 bases; bases with no gene match: 17. CDR3 in amino acids: CASSTGQREFLFQYF. CDR3 nucleotide sequence: TGTGCCAGTAGCACGGGACAGAGGGAATTTTTGTTCCAGTACTTC.

This clonotype came up a few times. The V call is TRBV20-1, the J call TRBJ2-3; D not certain. V was trimmed by 0 bases and J by 4 bases, leaving 5 bases between them. In germline, CDR1 is DFQATT, CDR2 SNEGSKA (reference sequence). CDR3 length: 12 residues. CDR3 sequence reads: CSARDRADTQYF. CDR3 in DNA: TGCAGTGCTAGAGACAGAGCAGATACGCAGTATTTT.

The table lists this clonotype with a few counts. The genes are TRBV5-1 and TRBJ2-7, with 8 bases matching TRBD1. This CDR3 region has 16 residues. From germline, CDR1 is SGHRS and CDR2 YFSETQ. The junction had 9 bases not matched to a gene; V was cut back by 4 bases and J by 0 bases. CDR3 nucleotides: TGCGCCAGCAGCGAAATACGACAGGGGAGCTCCTACGAGCAGTACTTC. Protein: CASSEIRQGSSYEQYF.

This chain links TRBV6-2 or TRBV6-3 with TRBJ2-6; the D call may be TRBD1 or TRBD2 (5 bases each). The V end was cut by 4 bases, the J end by 4 bases, with 17 bases between. Germline V lookup: CDR1 MNHEY, CDR2 SVGEGT. CDR3 length: 17 amino acids. CDR3 bases: TGTGCCAGCAGTTCACCTTCCGGGACGACCGGGGCCAACGTCCTGACTTTC. Protein product: CASSSPSGTTGANVLTF.

This clonotype was counted only a few times. The chain links TRBV27 to TRBJ2-1; 15 bases line up with TRBD2. V dropped 5 bases and J dropped 6; count of bases not matched to a gene: 8. CDR1 is MNHEY, CDR2 SMNVEV, per germline (reference sequence). The CDR3 covers 17 residues. The CDR3 bases are TGTGCCAGCAGTCAACCCAAGGGACTAGCGGGGGGCAATGAGCAGTTCTTC. Protein product: CASSQPKGLAGGNEQFF.

This clonotype was counted only a few times. The V gene is TRBV20-1, the J gene TRBJ2-3, with D uncertain. The V gene's germline CDR1 is DFQATT and CDR2 SNEGSKA (reference sequence). CDR3 length: 14 residues. The V gene lost 5 bases and the J gene lost 4 bases, with 16 bases spanning the gap. DNA of the CDR3: TGCAGTGCTCCCTTAACCCTAGGAGCAGATACGCAGTATTTT. Its translation: CSAPLTLGADTQYF.

This sequence joins TRBV18 and TRBJ2-7; D remains unclear. The V and J ends lost 3 bases and 8 bases respectively, with 17 bases between them. Germline loops: CDR1 KGHSH, CDR2 LQKENI. This CDR3 has 14 residues. The CDR3, as DNA: TGTGCCAGCTCACCCATAAACCGGCTAGACCAGCAGTACTTC. It translates to CASSPINRLDQQYF.

This clonotype was detected ten times or more. The gene calls are TRBV9 and TRBJ2-5, with TRBD2 as a possible D gene (6 bases). The germline V and J ends were trimmed by 3 bases and 2 bases, with 11 bases remaining between them. Germline CDR1 reads SGDLS; CDR2 reads YYNGEE. The CDR3 has 14 residues. The CDR3 here is CASSAWDSQETQYF. The CDR3 DNA is TGTGCCAGCAGCGCCTGGGACTCGCAAGAGACCCAGTACTTC. Drawing the rest from reference TRBV9 and TRBJ2-5, the complete variable domain is DSGVTQTPKHLITATGQRVTLRCSPRSGDLSVYWYQQSLDQGLQFLIQYYNGEERAKGNILERFSAQQFPDLHSELNLSSLELGDSALYFCASSAWDSQETQYFGPGTRLLVL.

This clonotype was counted a few times. The gene calls are TRBV5-1 and TRBJ2-3; TRBD1 agrees at 10 bases. CDR1 SGHRS and CDR2 YFSETQ come from the germline V gene. The V and J ends lost 5 bases and 2 bases, in that order; junction bases with no gene match: 5. This CDR3 is built from 15 residues. The CDR3 protein is CASRRDRGNTDTQYF. The CDR3 region has the DNA TGCGCCAGCAGACGGGACAGGGGAAACACAGATACGCAGTATTTT.

This clonotype was picked up a small number of times. The chain has TRBV24-1 and TRBJ2-1, with a tentative D call TRBD2 (6 bases). V was shortened by 9 bases and J by 4 bases, with 15 bases between the two germline ends. Germline V lookup: CDR1 KGHDR, CDR2 SFDVKD. The CDR3 is made up of 14 amino acids. The CDR3 is CATSRTEGYNEQFF. CDR3 nucleotides: TGTGCCACCTCTAGGACGGAGGGTTACAATGAGCAGTTCTTC.

This clonotype has just a few counts. The V gene is TRBV29-1, the J gene TRBJ1-2; TRBD1 aligns across 8 bases. Losses at the gene ends were 4 bases for V and 0 bases for J; bases not matched to a gene: 13. The CDR3 covers 17 residues. Germline V CDR1 and CDR2: SQVTM, ANQGSEA. The CDR3 region is CSVGGLRGQGANYGYTF. The DNA for the CDR3 is TGCAGCGTTGGGGGTTTGAGAGGACAGGGAGCTAACTATGGCTACACCTTC.

The chain couples TRBV6-5 to TRBJ2-7; tentatively, D is TRBD2 (6 bases). The CDR3 has 13 amino acids. Germline CDR1 reads MNHEY; CDR2 reads SVGAGI. Trimming took 9 bases from V and 3 from J, leaving 15 bases between them. CDR3 residues: CASGMRGNYEQYF. For the CDR3, the DNA is TGTGCCAGTGGGATGCGGGGCAACTACGAGCAGTACTTC.

The rearrangement joins TRBV27 to TRBJ2-2, with D possibly being TRBD1 (6 bases). This CDR3 is 15 amino acids long. The V end was cut by 4 bases, the J end by 6 bases, with 15 bases between. Germline-derived CDR1 and CDR2 are MNHEY and SMNVEV (reference sequence). Here the CDR3 reads CASSYLGAGAGELFF. The CDR3 nucleotides are TGTGCCAGCAGTTACCTGGGGGCAGGGGCCGGGGAGCTGTTTTTT.